This T cell receptor (beta chain) was sequenced for a study of cytomegalovirus exposure and HLA in healthy donors. Germline assignment: CDR1 SGHTA and CDR2 FQGNSA. The CDR3 is made up of 15 amino acids. With V trimmed by 5 bases and J by 7 bases, 6 bases remained unmatched. A remark on this clone: The antigen is undetermined.

The table came from immunoSEQ multiplex PCR; TCRdb's copy has only in-frame clones and leaves some out. The sample records tens of thousands of clones, 88% being singletons. Whole-study findings and limits: Despite most TCR sequences being rare, some public TCRs occurred in many donors.

The chain couples TRBV7-2 to TRBJ2-7; 15 nucleotides match TRBD2. The TCR originated in a woman younger than 45 in good health and CMV-seronegative. The source material was PBMCs. The CDR3 reads CASSPGLAGGPEQYF. As DNA, the CDR3 is TGTGCCAGCAGCCCCGGACTAGCGGGAGGGCCGGAGCAGTACTTC.